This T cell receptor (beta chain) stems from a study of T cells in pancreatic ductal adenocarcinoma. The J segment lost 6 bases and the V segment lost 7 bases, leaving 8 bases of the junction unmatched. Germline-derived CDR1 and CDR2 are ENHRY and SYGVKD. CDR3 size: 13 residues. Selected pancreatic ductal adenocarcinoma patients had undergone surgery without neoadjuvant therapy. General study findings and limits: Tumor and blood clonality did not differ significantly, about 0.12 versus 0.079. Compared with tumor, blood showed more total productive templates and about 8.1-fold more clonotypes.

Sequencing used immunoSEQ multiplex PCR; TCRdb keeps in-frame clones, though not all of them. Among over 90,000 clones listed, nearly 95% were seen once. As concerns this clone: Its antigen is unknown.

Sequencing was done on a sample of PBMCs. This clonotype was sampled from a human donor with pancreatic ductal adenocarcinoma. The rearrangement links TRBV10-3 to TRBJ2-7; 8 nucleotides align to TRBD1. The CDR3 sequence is CAITAGQGGEQYF. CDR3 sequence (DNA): TGTGCCATCACCGCCGGACAGGGTGGCGAGCAGTACTTC.